Each of the 32 T cell receptor beta chains below was sequenced from the same sample in a study of a mutant IDH1 vaccine in newly diagnosed glioma. Clones were read by immunoSEQ multiplex PCR, and TCRdb kept only the in-frame ones, dropping some. The sample yields tens of thousands of clones, roughly 88% seen once. Sample time point: baseline, week 1 (first vaccination visit). Treatment specified: pre-vaccination baseline after standard-of-care therapy. The sample was PBMCs, taken from a glioma patient treated with radiotherapy, temozolomide or both. Every receptor here comes from a man in his forties with glioma.

The chain is built from TRBV5-1 and TRBJ2-1; weak D call: TRBD2 (6 bases). V was clipped by 3 bases and J by 8 bases, with 6 bases between them. The length of the CDR3 is 11 residues. Germline CDR1 and CDR2: SGHRS and YFSETQ. The chain's CDR3 is CASSWGDEQFF. CDR3 sequence (DNA): TGCGCCAGCAGCTGGGGGGATGAGCAGTTCTTC.

The chain uses TRBV6-5 and TRBJ2-7; 7 bases are a match to TRBD2. Per germline, CDR1 MNHEY and CDR2 SVGAGI. V was clipped by 1 base and J by 2 bases; unmatched bases: 5. The CDR3 has 15 amino acids. The chain's CDR3 is CASSYFASGTYEQYF. The CDR3 DNA follows: TGTGCCAGCAGTTACTTTGCTAGCGGAACCTACGAGCAGTACTTC.

This clone was observed a handful of times. The J gene is TRBJ1-1, the V gene TRBV6-1; 7 nucleotides align to TRBD1. Trimming at V came to 6 bases and at J to 2 bases, leaving 6 bases not matched to a gene. The CDR3 covers 14 residues. Germline CDR1 is MNHNS and CDR2 is SASEGT. The CDR3 protein is CASRIQGENTEAFF. CDR3 in DNA: TGTGCCAGCAGAATTCAGGGGGAAAACACTGAAGCTTTCTTT.

This chain connects TRBV19 to TRBJ2-6; 8 positions agree with TRBD1. CDR3 size: 17 residues. The V gene end was trimmed by 0 bases and the J gene end by 4 bases; junction bases not matched to a gene: 5. Germline V lookup: CDR1 LNHDA, CDR2 SQIVND (reference sequence). In nucleotides, the CDR3 is TGTGCCAGTAGTATAGAGAGGACAGGGACCGGGGCCAACGTCCTGACTTTC. This codes for CASSIERTGTGANVLTF. Full variable domain (missing parts from reference TRBV19 and TRBJ2-6): DGGITQSPKYLFRKEGQNVTLSCEQNLNHDAMYWYRQDPGQGLRLIYYSQIVNDFQKGDIAEGYSVSREKKESFPLTVTSAQKNPTAFYLCASSIERTGTGANVLTFGAGSRLTVL.

The J gene is TRBJ1-2, the V gene TRBV6-5; D is possibly TRBD1 (5 bases). The V end was cut by 6 bases, the J end by 8 bases, with 19 bases between. This CDR3 region has 14 residues. The V gene's germline CDR1 is MNHEY and CDR2 SVGAGI. The CDR3 loop is CASRIRTGGEGYTF. For the CDR3, the DNA is TGTGCCAGCAGGATACGGACGGGGGGTGAGGGCTACACCTTC.

The chain recombines TRBV5-4 with TRBJ2-3; no reliable D call. Germline V gives CDR1 SGHNT, CDR2 YYREEE (reference sequence). V was clipped by 1 base and J by 2 bases, with 8 bases between them. This CDR3 region has 14 residues. This CDR3 is CASSLQGATDTQYF. Here the CDR3 DNA reads TGTGCCAGCAGCTTGCAAGGTGCCACAGATACGCAGTATTTT.

This clone showed up just a few times. This sequence joins TRBV5-1 and TRBJ2-7, with 9 bases aligning to TRBD1. With V trimmed by 4 bases and J by 5 bases, 7 bases remained unmatched. This CDR3 is built from 14 residues. Germline V gives CDR1 SGHRS, CDR2 YFSETQ. CDR3 sequence (DNA): TGCGCCAGCAGCCTCCGGGACAGGGCACACGAGCAGTACTTC. Its translation: CASSLRDRAHEQYF.

The chain recombines TRBV5-6 with TRBJ1-5, with 10 bases that match TRBD1. Germline trimming cut 0 bases from V and 2 bases from J; bases unmatched to any gene: 11. This CDR3 has 19 residues. Germline V gives CDR1 SGHDT, CDR2 YYEEEE. CDR3 in DNA: TGTGCCAGCAGCTTGGGGAAGGGTCCCGGGACAGGGGGCAATCAGCCCCAGCATTTT. Translated: CASSLGKGPGTGGNQPQHF.

The chain recombines TRBV2 with TRBJ2-1, with 10 bases lining up with TRBD2. The CDR3 totals 13 residues. V was clipped by 6 bases and J by 10 bases; unmatched bases: 6. Germline lookup yields CDR1 SNHLY and CDR2 FYNNEI. The CDR3 nucleotides are TGTGCCAGCAGGGCGGGACTAGCGAACGAGCAGTTCTTC. Its translation is CASRAGLANEQFF. Looking up the rest from reference TRBV2 and TRBJ2-1 gives the full variable domain: EPEVTQTPSHQVTQMGQEVILRCVPISNHLYFYWYRQILGQKVEFLVSFYNNEISEKSEIFDDQFSVERPDGSNFTLKIRSTKLEDSAMYFCASRAGLANEQFFGPGTRLTVL.

The chain uses TRBV4-2 and TRBJ2-5; D remains ambiguous. Germline CDR1 reads LGHNA; CDR2 reads YNFKEQ. Between the trimmed V and J ends, which lost 1 base and 2 bases, there was a span of 8 bases. CDR3 length: 14 amino acids. The CDR3 spells CASSQGWGQETQYF. CDR3 sequence (DNA): TGTGCCAGCAGCCAAGGGTGGGGACAAGAGACCCAGTACTTC.

The chain carries TRBV19 and TRBJ1-2; 11 nucleotides align to TRBD1. The ends lost 3 bases at V and 8 bases at J; junction bases unmatched: 14. The CDR3 runs to 17 residues. CDR1 is LNHDA, CDR2 SQIVND, per germline (reference sequence). The DNA of the CDR3 is TGTGCCAGTAGTATGAGGACAGGGGGCCGATGGCTTTTCGGCTACACCTTC. This translates into CASSMRTGGRWLFGYTF.

This clone appeared a few times. V usage is TRBV9 and J usage is TRBJ1-2; 8 bases align to TRBD1. The CDR3 runs 13 residues. V lost 5 bases to trimming and J lost 8 bases; unmatched junction nucleotides: 8. Germline assignment: CDR1 SGDLS and CDR2 YYNGEE. In DNA form, the CDR3 reads TGTGCCAGCAGGGACAGGGAAAGTGTAGGCTACACCTTC. Encoded protein: CASRDRESVGYTF. Supplemented by reference TRBV9 and TRBJ1-2, the full variable domain reads DSGVTQTPKHLITATGQRVTLRCSPRSGDLSVYWYQQSLDQGLQFLIQYYNGEERAKGNILERFSAQQFPDLHSELNLSSLELGDSALYFCASRDRESVGYTFGSGTRLTVV.

The chain recombines TRBV5-4 with TRBJ2-3; TRBD2 aligns across 7 bases. Trimming removed 4 bases from V and 4 bases from J; junction bases left unmatched: 9. The CDR3 has 15 amino acids. CDR1 and CDR2 (germline): SGHNT, YYREEE (reference sequence). The CDR3 DNA reads as TGTGCCAGCAGCGGAGTAAGCGGGAAGGCAGATACGCAGTATTTT. Amino acid sequence: CASSGVSGKADTQYF.

The chain couples TRBV5-1 to TRBJ2-3, with TRBD1 matching over 7 bases. V shed 4 bases, J shed 5 bases, and the junction held 10 bases outside the gene matches. Germline CDR1 SGHRS, CDR2 YFSETQ. The CDR3 has 15 residues. The CDR3 sequence is CASSNSGQPRDTQYF. CDR3 in DNA: TGCGCCAGCAGCAATTCGGGACAGCCTCGAGATACGCAGTATTTT.

This rearrangement joins TRBV6-5 to TRBJ2-7, with D maybe TRBD2 (7 bases). Per germline, CDR1 MNHEY and CDR2 SVGAGI. V gave up 0 bases and J gave up 2 bases, with 11 bases separating them. The CDR3 runs to 15 residues. The CDR3 DNA sequence: TGTGCCAGCAGTTACTCGGGGGGGCTCACCTACGAGCAGTACTTC. Its translation is CASSYSGGLTYEQYF.

V usage is TRBV19 and J usage is TRBJ1-5; 8 bases agree with TRBD1. V was pared by 3 bases and J by 0 bases, with 4 bases of the junction left unmatched. CDR1 and CDR2 (germline): LNHDA, SQIVND (reference sequence). This CDR3 has 16 residues. CDR3 region: CASSIFDRGSNQPQHF. CDR3 coding DNA: TGTGCCAGTAGTATTTTCGACAGGGGTAGCAATCAGCCCCAGCATTTT.

The V gene is TRBV5-4, the J gene TRBJ1-1, with D maybe TRBD1 (5 bases). The CDR3 is 13 amino acids. CDR1 and CDR2 from the germline V gene are SGHNT and YYREEE (reference sequence). Trimming took off 4 bases at V and 6 bases at J, with 13 bases between the two ends. CDR3 sequence (DNA): TGTGCCAGCAGCGTGGGGGGTAGTTCTGAAGCTTTCTTT. This translates into CASSVGGSSEAFF.

The chain has TRBV5-1 and TRBJ1-1; 9 positions agree with TRBD1. The germline V gene encodes CDR1 SGHRS and CDR2 YFSETQ. This CDR3 spans 14 amino acids. Germline trimming cut 7 bases from V and 5 bases from J; bases unmatched to any gene: 9. The CDR3 loop reads CASGTGGAGTEAFF. The CDR3 DNA reads TGCGCCAGCGGTACAGGGGGCGCCGGTACTGAAGCTTTCTTT.

The count of this clone is one. This chain joins TRBV7-9 and TRBJ2-1, with TRBD2 as a possible D gene (6 bases). Trimming left V 5 bases short and J 16 bases short, with 21 bases between. Germline values: CDR1 SEHNR, CDR2 FQNEAQ (reference sequence). This CDR3 is 13 amino acids long. CDR3 DNA: TGTGCCAGCAGCCCGCGGGGCGGGAAGGGTGCATTCTTC. It yields the protein CASSPRGGKGAFF.

V usage is TRBV6-5 and J usage is TRBJ1-2, with TRBD1 matching over 7 bases. The CDR3 covers 14 residues. The V gene's germline CDR1 is MNHEY and CDR2 SVGAGI. After removal of 4 bases from V and 4 bases from J, the junction contained 6 bases not matched to a gene. CDR3: CASSLQGPLYGYTF. CDR3 sequence (DNA): TGTGCCAGCAGTTTACAGGGGCCGCTCTATGGCTACACCTTC.

The chain combines TRBV9 with TRBJ2-1; D not certain. The germline V gene encodes CDR1 SGDLS and CDR2 YYNGEE. The CDR3 covers 16 residues. Trimming left V 4 bases short and J 0 bases short, with 14 bases between. The CDR3 spells CASSLTTGRSYNEQFF. CDR3 in DNA: TGTGCCAGCAGCTTGACGACGGGTCGCTCCTACAATGAGCAGTTCTTC.

The chain is built from TRBV4-2 and TRBJ2-1; the match to TRBD2 covers 7 bases. After removal of 1 base from V and 4 bases from J, the junction contained 10 bases not matched to a gene. The germline V gene encodes CDR1 LGHNA and CDR2 YNFKEQ. The length of the CDR3 is 17 residues. The CDR3 sequence: CASSQAPGRALYNEQFF. CDR3 in DNA: TGTGCCAGCAGCCAAGCTCCTGGGAGGGCCTTGTACAATGAGCAGTTCTTC.

This clone was counted only a few times. The chain recombines TRBV7-8 with TRBJ1-5; the D is unclear. CDR3 length equals 13 residues. CDR1 SGHVS and CDR2 FQNEAQ come from the germline V gene. V shed 6 bases and J shed 4 bases, with 10 bases lying between them. CDR3 in DNA: TGTGCCAGCAGGCGGACGATAAATCAGCCCCAGCATTTT. Amino acids: CASRRTINQPQHF.

This clone has just a few counts. V gene TRBV6-6 combines with J gene TRBJ1-5; D gene uncertain. There are 13 residues in the CDR3. With 8 bases removed from V and 3 bases from J, the gap between germline ends came to 11 bases. Per the germline V gene, CDR1 is MNHNY and CDR2 is SVGAGI (reference sequence). CDR3 residues: CASSSAINQPQHF. DNA of the CDR3: TGTGCCAGCTCGTCCGCCATCAATCAGCCCCAGCATTTT.

The rearrangement links TRBV7-9 to TRBJ2-5; TRBD1 matches 10 bases. The trim removed 5 bases at V and 4 bases at J, leaving 7 bases unmatched. There are 15 residues in the CDR3. Germline loops: CDR1 SEHNR, CDR2 FQNEAQ (reference sequence). The CDR3 DNA is TGTGCCAGCAGCCCGGGACAGGGGAAGGGAGAGACCCAGTACTTC. It codes for CASSPGQGKGETQYF.

The chain combines TRBV7-2 with TRBJ1-1; TRBD1 agrees at 7 bases. The V gene end was trimmed by 2 bases and the J gene end by 6 bases; junction bases not matched to a gene: 15. There are 17 residues in the CDR3. The germline CDR1 and CDR2 sequences are SGHTA and FQGNSA. The chain's CDR3 is CASSLTRAGGRMAEAFF. The CDR3 region has the DNA TGTGCCAGCAGCTTAACGAGGGCAGGGGGGAGGATGGCTGAAGCTTTCTTT. Full variable domain (missing parts from reference TRBV7-2 and TRBJ1-1): GAGVSQSPSNKVTEKGKDVELRCDPISGHTALYWYRQSLGQGLEFLIYFQGNSAPDKSGLPSDRFSAERTGGSVSTLTIQRTQQEDSAVYLCASSLTRAGGRMAEAFFGQGTRLTVV.

The rearrangement links TRBV19 to TRBJ2-2; either TRBD1 or TRBD2 may supply D (5 bases each). The CDR3 has 14 residues. The V end was cut by 6 bases, the J end by 9 bases, with 17 bases between. The germline V gene encodes CDR1 LNHDA and CDR2 SQIVND (reference sequence). The CDR3 nucleotides are TGTGCCAGTAGCCCGGGGACGGTTCTCTGGGAGCTGTTTTTT. It specifies CASSPGTVLWELFF.

V and J are TRBV28 and TRBJ2-3, with D unclear. V lost 2 bases and J lost 0, with 12 bases in between. The CDR3 loop spans 16 amino acids. CDR1 and CDR2 from the germline V gene are MDHEN and SYDVKM. CDR3 nucleotides: TGTGCCAGCAGTTTAGGCGGTGCATTGAGCACAGATACGCAGTATTTT. Residues: CASSLGGALSTDTQYF.

J is TRBJ2-7 and V is TRBV15; TRBD1 matches 8 bases. With 4 bases clipped from V and 6 bases from J, the junction kept 5 bases outside the gene matches. This CDR3 is built from 13 residues. Germline assignment: CDR1 LNHNV and CDR2 YYDKDF (reference sequence). The CDR3 DNA sequence: TGTGCCACCAGCAACACAGGGGGGAGCGAGCAGTACTTC. Translating gives CATSNTGGSEQYF.

The chain uses TRBV2 and TRBJ2-7; a possible D gene is TRBD1 (6 bases). This CDR3 region has 13 residues. Looked up from germline, CDR1 is SNHLY and CDR2 is FYNNEI. V was trimmed by 6 bases and J by 4 bases, leaving 13 bases between them. CDR3 coding DNA: TGTGCCAGCAGAGGTAGGGGGAATTACGAGCAGTACTTC. Translated, it gives CASRGRGNYEQYF. Full variable domain (missing parts from reference TRBV2 and TRBJ2-7): EPEVTQTPSHQVTQMGQEVILRCVPISNHLYFYWYRQILGQKVEFLVSFYNNEISEKSEIFDDQFSVERPDGSNFTLKIRSTKLEDSAMYFCASRGRGNYEQYFGPGTRLTVT.

The genes are TRBV11-1 and TRBJ2-1, with D unresolved. CDR1 is SGHAT and CDR2 is FQDESV in the germline V gene (reference sequence). Trimming removed 5 bases from V and 6 bases from J, with 17 bases in between. The CDR3 contains 15 residues. The CDR3 here is CASSKTAMAVNEQFF. The DNA for the CDR3 is TGTGCCAGCAGCAAAACGGCTATGGCGGTCAATGAGCAGTTCTTC. Using reference TRBV11-1 and TRBJ2-1 for the parts outside the CDR3, the full variable domain is EAEVAQSPRYKITEKSQAVAFWCDPISGHATLYWYRQILGQGPELLVQFQDESVVDDSQLPKDRFSAERLKGVDSTLKIQPAELGDSAMYLCASSKTAMAVNEQFFGPGTRLTVL.

The chain has TRBV2 and TRBJ2-4; 7 bases fit TRBD2. CDR3 length: 17 residues. With V trimmed by 11 bases and J by 2 bases, 18 bases remained unmatched. CDR1 and CDR2 from the germline V gene are SNHLY and FYNNEI. DNA of the CDR3: TGTGCCGGAGCGAGACAGTCCCTCGGGGGGACCAAAAACATTCAGTACTTC. Its translation: CAGARQSLGGTKNIQYF.